This T cell receptor beta chain stems from a study of blood T cells in healthy people across ages. The sample providers were healthy Caucasian people from Russia, aged about 6 to 100. PCR was performed a second time for about 7 to 12 cycles using a sample-barcoded 5' primer and a J-beta primer mix. A 12-random-nucleotide template-switch adaptor tagged each cDNA molecule. TCRdb passed the 5' RACE reads through MiXCR, listing each CDR3 protein once. The sample holds 950,000 to 1,200,000 distinct CDR3 sequences, 35% to 45% seen once. Notes on the study in general: PBMCs went unsorted, and a conclusive naive versus antigen-experienced comparison was therefore prevented. It was held that diversity estimates obtained from one million T cells represented underestimates.

Turning to this clonotype: Its specificity is not known.

The sequenced material came from blood. This sequence was found in a man between 18 and 29 years old in good health.

The CDR3 sequence is CASSQDLSGGYGYTF. CDR3 nucleotides: TGTGCCAGCAGCCAAGATCTAAGTGGGGGCTATGGCTACACCTTC. The chain couples TRBV3-1 to TRBJ1-2; D may be TRBD1 (5 bases). CDR1 is LGHDT and CDR2 is YNNKEL in the germline V gene (reference sequence). The CDR3 is 15 amino acids. Trimming removed 0 bases at V and 4 bases at J, with 12 bases between.